What follows are 32 T cell receptor beta chains derived from one specimen sequenced in a study of CD8 T cells in ankylosing spondylitis. Broader study findings: The study identified a TCR beta motif of eight highly homologous variants that appeared characteristic of ankylosing spondylitis blood.

These receptors lack a known antigen. TCRdb independently ran MiXCR on the 5' RACE reads; one entry per CDR3 protein. The top ten clones hold about 20% of a sample with around 770,000 distinct CDR3 sequences, 15% to 20% of them seen once. The sequenced sample consisted of blood, either unsorted or a sorted T cell fraction (not recorded which). These receptors all come from a male donor with ankylosing spondylitis.

The chain couples TRBV7-8 to TRBJ2-2; 10 positions match TRBD2. The CDR3 has 18 amino acids. V lost 2 bases and J lost 5; bases outside the gene matches: 11. Germline V gives CDR1 SGHVS, CDR2 FQNEAQ. CDR3 bases: TGTGCCAGCAGCTTATGGCGGCTAGCGGGAGTTCGAACCGGGGAGCTGTTTTTT. Encoded protein: CASSLWRLAGVRTGELFF.

This clonotype has just a few counts. The chain has TRBV5-1 and TRBJ1-1; D may be TRBD1 (6 bases). The CDR3 covers 16 residues. Germline CDR1 and CDR2: SGHRS and YFSETQ. Trimming shortened V by 2 bases and J by 2 bases, and 16 bases separated the two germline ends. CDR3 in amino acids: CASSLGGTGFNTEAFF. The DNA of the CDR3 is TGCGCCAGCAGCTTAGGGGGAACCGGGTTCAACACTGAAGCTTTCTTT.

The chain employs TRBV29-1 and TRBJ2-7; 7 nucleotides line up with TRBD1. Losses at the gene ends were 4 bases for V and 5 bases for J; bases not matched to a gene: 11. The CDR3 totals 14 residues. Germline V gene lookup returns CDR1 SQVTM and CDR2 ANQGSEA. DNA of the CDR3: TGCAGCGTTGCGGTCAGACAGGGTTGGAACGAGCAGTACTTC. This translates into CSVAVRQGWNEQYF.

There are many counts of this clonotype. The chain combines TRBV7-2 with TRBJ1-2, with TRBD1 as a possible D gene (5 bases). The CDR3 has 14 amino acids. The germline V and J ends were trimmed by 6 bases and 7 bases, with 18 bases remaining between them. The germline CDR1 and CDR2 sequences are SGHTA and FQGNSA. The CDR3 reads CASSTFQGFRGYTF. DNA for the CDR3: TGTGCCAGCAGTACATTCCAGGGTTTTCGTGGCTACACCTTC.

The CDR3 is CSASGHISGNTIYF. CDR3 sequence (DNA): TGCAGTGCTTCGGGACATATCTCTGGAAACACCATATATTTT. This chain uses TRBV20-1 with TRBJ1-3; D possibly corresponds to TRBD1 (6 bases). The CDR3 runs to 14 residues. The germline V gene encodes CDR1 DFQATT and CDR2 SNEGSKA (reference sequence). Between the trimmed V and J ends, which lost 5 bases and 0 bases, there was a span of 11 bases.

V gene TRBV29-1 combines with J gene TRBJ1-1, with 8 bases fitting TRBD1. J lost 2 bases, V lost 7 bases, and 9 bases had no gene match. The CDR3 runs 14 residues. Germline loops: CDR1 SQVTM, CDR2 ANQGSEA. CDR3 DNA: TGCAGCGCCGAGGCCAGGGGGCCCAACACTGAAGCTTTCTTT. Protein product: CSAEARGPNTEAFF.

V usage is TRBV25-1 and J usage is TRBJ1-4, with 7 bases aligning to TRBD1. Germline V gives CDR1 MGHDK, CDR2 SYGVNS. The CDR3 has 13 residues. The V segment lost 5 bases and the J segment 7 bases; nucleotides outside the gene matches: 4. CDR3 residues: CASSNRDSEKLFF. CDR3 bases: TGTGCCAGCAGTAACCGGGACAGTGAAAAACTGTTTTTT. The whole variable domain, remainder taken from reference TRBV25-1 and TRBJ1-4, is EADIYQTPRYLVIGTGKKITLECSQTMGHDKMYWYQQDPGMELHLIHYSYGVNSTEKGDLSSESTVSRIRTEHFPLTLESARPSHTSQYLCASSNRDSEKLFFGSGTQLSVL.

The chain couples TRBV5-1 to TRBJ2-1, with 8 bases aligning to TRBD1. Unmatched junction bases numbered 10, after V lost 3 bases and J lost 8 bases. This CDR3 comprises 15 residues. Germline V gives CDR1 SGHRS, CDR2 YFSETQ. The CDR3, as DNA: TGCGCCAGCAGCTCACAGGGGGTAGGGACCGATGAGCAGTTCTTC. Protein: CASSSQGVGTDEQFF.

This clonotype was counted many times. At one of its ends the junction is not consistent with the germline gene, which may arise from a read error. The V and J genes are TRBV5-1 and TRBJ2-5, with D hard to call. The CDR3 totals 12 residues. The germline gives CDR1 SGHRS, CDR2 YFSETQ. The CDR3 reads CASSLELETQYF. The CDR3 DNA sequence: TGTGCCAGCAGTCTGGAGTTGGAGACCCAGTACTTC.

This clonotype has at least ten counts. The rearrangement links TRBV12-3 or TRBV12-4 to TRBJ1-6; D is undetermined. This CDR3 region has 17 residues. The V and J ends lost 6 bases and 5 bases respectively, with 20 bases between them. The CDR3 is CASSSHIFGQDNSPLHF. The CDR3 nucleotides are TGTGCCAGCAGCTCGCACATTTTTGGGCAAGATAATTCACCCCTCCACTTT.

Only a few counts were recorded for this clonotype. The chain carries TRBV12-3 or TRBV12-4 and TRBJ2-1; 11 nucleotides line up with TRBD2. Trimming at V came to 8 bases and at J to 2 bases, leaving 8 bases not matched to a gene. The CDR3 runs to 16 residues. The CDR3 region is CASGLLAGVAYNEQFF. The CDR3 DNA follows: TGTGCCAGCGGCCTACTAGCGGGAGTTGCCTACAATGAGCAGTTCTTC.

A few counts support this clonotype. This rearrangement joins TRBV5-1 to TRBJ1-4; 9 bases are shared with TRBD1. Germline trimming cut 2 bases from V and 8 bases from J; bases unmatched to any gene: 10. CDR1 is SGHRS, CDR2 YFSETQ, per germline. The CDR3 is 16 residues long. CDR3 amino acids: CASSFSGTGPGEKLFF. In DNA, the CDR3 is TGCGCCAGCAGCTTCTCCGGGACAGGGCCCGGAGAAAAACTGTTTTTT.

The chain combines TRBV7-2 with TRBJ1-5; a weak D match, TRBD1 (6 bases). The V end lost 1 base, the J end lost 3 bases, and 13 bases lay between the germline ends. Germline CDR1 reads SGHTA; CDR2 reads FQGNSA. The CDR3 is 16 residues long. The CDR3: CASSLENRDDNQPQHF. The CDR3 nucleotides are TGTGCCAGCAGCTTAGAAAACAGGGACGACAATCAGCCCCAGCATTTT.

This clonotype occurred a few times. This chain connects TRBV4-1 to TRBJ2-3, with D perhaps TRBD2 (5 bases). The CDR3 sequence is 13 residues long. The V gene lost 3 bases and the J gene lost 10 bases, with 14 bases spanning the gap. Germline values: CDR1 MGHRA, CDR2 YSYEKL. CDR3 loop: CASSQELEMAQYF. CDR3 coding DNA: TGCGCCAGCAGCCAGGAACTAGAGATGGCGCAGTATTTT.

This clonotype occurred a few times. This chain links TRBV5-1 with TRBJ2-7; 10 nucleotides agree with TRBD2. Germline trimming cut 4 bases from V and 3 bases from J; bases unmatched to any gene: 1. There are 13 residues in the CDR3. Germline assignment: CDR1 SGHRS and CDR2 YFSETQ. CDR3 sequence (DNA): TGCGCCAGCAGCGAGCGGGAGGGCTACGAGCAGTACTTC. The encoded protein is CASSEREGYEQYF.

The J gene is TRBJ2-7, the V gene TRBV9; 8 positions agree with TRBD1. V was clipped by 0 bases and J by 9 bases; unmatched bases: 11. This CDR3 contains 15 residues. Germline assignment: CDR1 SGDLS and CDR2 YYNGEE. The CDR3 bases are TGTGCCAGCAGCGTAGAGGGACAGGTCGATGGTAGGCAGTACTTC. Protein: CASSVEGQVDGRQYF.

The V call is TRBV5-1, the J call TRBJ2-1; TRBD2 agrees at 9 bases. Trimming removed 6 bases from V and 3 bases from J; junction bases left unmatched: 4. This CDR3 is 14 amino acids long. Germline CDR1 is SGHRS and CDR2 is YFSETQ. The CDR3 is CASTLAGDYNEQFF. In DNA form, the CDR3 reads TGCGCCAGCACCTTAGCGGGGGACTACAATGAGCAGTTCTTC.

The genes are TRBV20-1 and TRBJ2-7; D is possibly TRBD2 (6 bases). Germline V gene data show CDR1 as DFQATT and CDR2 as SNEGSKA (reference sequence). V lost 1 base and J lost 0, with 13 bases in between. This CDR3 is built from 15 residues. CDR3 amino acids: CSARGGGARSYEQYF. In DNA, the CDR3 is TGCAGTGCTAGAGGGGGCGGGGCTCGCTCCTACGAGCAGTACTTC.

In this sample, this clonotype turned up a few times. This chain links TRBV29-1 with TRBJ2-1; 14 nucleotides match TRBD2. From germline, CDR1 is SQVTM and CDR2 ANQGSEA. Unmatched junction bases numbered 4, after V lost 6 bases and J lost 9 bases. This CDR3 is 13 amino acids long. The CDR3 region is CSVSGLAGVEQFF. Here the CDR3 DNA reads TGCAGCGTGTCGGGACTAGCGGGAGTTGAGCAGTTCTTC.

The chain is built from TRBV12-3 or TRBV12-4 and TRBJ1-3, with a weak D call TRBD1 (5 bases). This CDR3 has 14 amino acids. Trimming cost V 4 bases and J 0 bases, with 7 bases left between them. The CDR3 sequence: CASSWGSSGNTIYF. DNA of the CDR3: TGTGCCAGCAGTTGGGGGTCCTCTGGAAACACCATATATTTT.

This clonotype was seen a few times. The gene calls are TRBV5-6 and TRBJ2-5; 9 bases map to TRBD1. J was trimmed by 2 bases and V by 7 bases; bases with no gene match: 12. This CDR3 comprises 16 residues. Germline values: CDR1 SGHDT, CDR2 YYEEEE. CDR3 sequence (DNA): TGTGCCAGCCATGACCCGACAGGGGGTATTCAAGAGACCCAGTACTTC. Protein product: CASHDPTGGIQETQYF.

The chain has TRBV28 and TRBJ2-1, with 10 bases lining up with TRBD2. CDR1 is MDHEN, CDR2 SYDVKM, per germline. With 6 bases clipped from V and 3 bases from J, the junction kept 5 bases outside the gene matches. CDR3 length: 15 amino acids. CDR3: CASRAWTSGYNEQFF. DNA of the CDR3: TGTGCCAGCAGGGCTTGGACTAGCGGCTACAATGAGCAGTTCTTC.

The V call is TRBV12-3 or TRBV12-4, the J call TRBJ2-2; 7 nucleotides agree with TRBD2. There are 16 residues in the CDR3. V lost 3 bases to trimming and J lost 0 bases; unmatched junction nucleotides: 4. CDR3 coding DNA: TGTGCCAGCAGTTTCCTCGGACTAGCGAACACCGGGGAGCTGTTTTTT. Translated, it gives CASSFLGLANTGELFF.

This chain uses TRBV10-2 with TRBJ2-7, with D possibly matching TRBD2 (6 bases). The V end lost 4 bases, the J end lost 0 bases, and 13 bases lay between the germline ends. There are 15 residues in the CDR3. The germline gives CDR1 WSHSY, CDR2 SAAADI. DNA for the CDR3: TGCGCCAGCAGTGGTTATAGCGGACCCTCCTACGAGCAGTACTTC. It yields the protein CASSGYSGPSYEQYF.

Of note for this clonotype: A read error may produce the germline difference seen at one junction end. The chain recombines TRBV6-2 or TRBV6-3 with TRBJ2-2, with D tentatively TRBD2 (6 bases). Germline lookup yields CDR1 MNHEY and CDR2 SVGEGT. This CDR3 has 11 residues. CDR3 DNA: TGTGCCAGCAGAAACCCGGGAGCTTCGGTTTTT. Its translation: CASRNPGASVF.

The V call is TRBV12-3 or TRBV12-4, the J call TRBJ1-1; TRBD1 matches 7 bases. This CDR3 has 18 amino acids. V lost 3 bases to trimming and J lost 3 bases; unmatched junction nucleotides: 16. CDR3 coding DNA: TGTGCCAGCAGTTTCACCTCACCAGGGGGACGGTGGCACACTGAAGCTTTCTTT. This translates into CASSFTSPGGRWHTEAFF.

This chain joins TRBV9 and TRBJ2-2; possible D gene TRBD2, 5 bases. The ends were cut back, 0 bases at V and 6 bases at J, with 12 bases in the middle. Germline V gene data show CDR1 as SGDLS and CDR2 as YYNGEE. The CDR3 totals 15 residues. CDR3 sequence: CASSVVPGSAGELFF. The CDR3 nucleotides read TGTGCCAGCAGCGTAGTGCCTGGGAGTGCCGGGGAGCTGTTTTTT. The full variable domain, completed using reference TRBV9 and TRBJ2-2, is DSGVTQTPKHLITATGQRVTLRCSPRSGDLSVYWYQQSLDQGLQFLIQYYNGEERAKGNILERFSAQQFPDLHSELNLSSLELGDSALYFCASSVVPGSAGELFFGEGSRLTVL.

The chain couples TRBV2 to TRBJ2-2, with TRBD2 matching 9 bases. The CDR3 runs to 15 residues. Germline V lookup: CDR1 SNHLY, CDR2 FYNNEI. The V and J ends lost 6 bases and 8 bases, in that order; junction bases with no gene match: 10. CDR3 protein: CASRGSSGSSGELFF. DNA for the CDR3: TGTGCCAGCAGGGGTAGTAGCGGGAGTTCGGGGGAGCTGTTTTTT.

This clonotype occurred a few times. The V call is TRBV7-3, the J call TRBJ2-1; 7 bases are a match to TRBD2. CDR1 and CDR2 from the germline V gene are SGHTA and FQGTGA. This CDR3 has 14 residues. The trim removed 5 bases at V and 4 bases at J, leaving 5 bases unmatched. The CDR3 protein is CASSPGGFYNEQFF. The CDR3 DNA reads TGTGCCAGCAGCCCCGGGGGGTTTTACAATGAGCAGTTCTTC.

The chain uses TRBV7-2 and TRBJ2-7; no clear D. Trimming pared 4 bases from V and 0 bases from J, leaving 13 bases between. In germline, CDR1 is SGHTA, CDR2 FQGNSA. The CDR3 contains 15 residues. The CDR3 nucleotides are TGTGCCAGCAGCTCAGGACCTCAGTTCTCCTACGAGCAGTACTTC. This translates into CASSSGPQFSYEQYF.

This clonotype was seen only a few times. The J gene is TRBJ1-4, the V gene TRBV4-1, with D hard to call. Germline values: CDR1 MGHRA, CDR2 YSYEKL. CDR3 length: 13 amino acids. Trimming cost V 5 bases and J 4 bases, with 8 bases left between them. CDR3 in DNA: TGCGCCAGCAGCGGGGTGGGTAATGAAAAACTGTTTTTT. Its protein is CASSGVGNEKLFF.

This clonotype appeared a few times. This chain links TRBV4-2 with TRBJ2-1; 10 positions match TRBD2. This CDR3 has 16 residues. Germline V gene lookup returns CDR1 LGHNA and CDR2 YNFKEQ. With V trimmed by 1 base and J by 7 bases, 7 bases remained unmatched. The DNA of the CDR3 is TGTGCCAGCAGCCAAGGCCCGGGACTAGCGCTTAATGAGCAGTTCTTC. Its protein product is CASSQGPGLALNEQFF.